This T cell receptor beta chain was profiled in a study of OX40 agonist ivuxolimab in advanced cancers. Context from the whole study: Ivuxolimab was an agonistic, fully human IgG2 monoclonal antibody directed against OX40 (CD134), a costimulatory receptor. The paper reports the monotherapy dose-escalation portion (N of about 54 patients) of the phase I ivuxolimab trial. Intravenous ivuxolimab was administered to patients every 2 weeks at six dose levels: 0.01, 0.1, 0.3, 1.5, 3 and 10 mg/kg. Three dose-escalation patients achieved partial responses, one with hepatocellular carcinoma and two with cutaneous melanoma. Among the approximately 50 dose-escalation patients, roughly 20 had hepatocellular carcinoma, roughly 15 melanoma, 9 renal cell carcinoma and 9 head and neck cancer. The point of sequencing TCRbeta in the periphery was to test whether ivuxolimab changed TCR sequence diversity and drove clonal T-cell expansion. Patients were allowed to have had prior anti-PD-1, anti-PD-L1 or anti-CTLA-4 therapy, and approximately 40% of the dose-escalation patients had been treated with checkpoint inhibitors. In the dose-escalation cohort, nearly 85% of patients were male, and the mean age was 60 years with a range of roughly 20 to 79.

Study-wide conclusions, independent of this receptor: Low levels of normalized T-cell clonal expansion were also seen in some patients who did not respond. Partial responders in the 0.1-3.0 mg/kg groups had among the lowest normalized peripheral clonal expansion, especially among CD8+ T cells. Which antigens the clonally expanded peripheral T cells were specific for was not determined. At doses of 0.1 to 3.0 mg/kg, clonal expansion of both CD4+ and CD8+ T cells in blood was seen between baseline and week 6. After ivuxolimab, expanded clones were on average more numerous among CD8+ T cells than among CD4+ T cells.

To sequence the TCRbeta CDR3 region, genomic DNA was isolated from the sorted cells. TCRbeta CDR3 regions were sequenced using the immunoSEQ Assay. Entries here come from immuneACCESS through TCRdb and include only in-frame sequences with V and J called. Some clones fail to appear in such tables; in the studies checked, an unresolved V gene covers under half of the shortfall, and the cause of the remainder is unknown. The sample records 20,000 to 25,000 clones, 88% of which are singletons. The ten top clones hold roughly 10% of the sample. Trimming removed 10 bases from V and 6 bases from J, leaving 19 bases between the germline ends. Inclusive of the bounding cysteine and phenylalanine, the CDR3 is 13 residues long. Only the CDR3 DNA stays, 39 bases, in frame from base 1. For CDR1 and CDR2, the germline V gene (reference sequence) lists LNHDA and SQIVND. In regard to this clone: Its antigen has not been determined. No base-level quality is on record; no much larger clone is a single base apart.

The trial excluded patients who had a history of autoimmune disease or were on systemic immunosuppression. Peripheral blood for TCR sequencing was drawn from every dose cohort at baseline, at cycle 4 day 1 and at cycle 7 day 1. Samples were obtained from an open-label, multicenter, first-in-human phase I dose-escalation trial of ivuxolimab. The trial enrolled adults with locally advanced or metastatic head and neck squamous cell, hepatocellular, melanoma or renal cell carcinoma. Before TCR sequencing, CD4+ and CD8+ T cells were separately sorted from peripheral blood. The input for sequencing was CD4+ or CD8+ T cells sorted from blood, taken in a trial of the OX40 agonist ivuxolimab. This TCR was sampled from an adult with an advanced solid tumor such as melanoma, head and neck, liver or kidney cancer. The rearrangement combines TRBV19 with TRBJ2-7; tentative D gene TRBD2, with 7 bases matching. The CDR3 reads CATSLGGGSEQYF. In nucleotides, the sequence is TGTGCCACCAGTCTGGGGGGGGGCAGCGAGCAGTACTTC. When the CDR3 is completed using the reference TRBV19 and TRBJ2-7 genes on either side, the full variable domain is DGGITQSPKYLFRKEGQNVTLSCEQNLNHDAMYWYRQDPGQGLRLIYYSQIVNDFQKGDIAEGYSVSREKKESFPLTVTSAQKNPTAFYLCATSLGGGSEQYFGPGTRLTVT.